This T cell receptor (beta chain) stems from a study of graft-versus-host responses after intestinal transplantation. Study information: All recipients were transplanted with multivisceral, liver-intestinal, or isolated intestinal grafts. General observations from the study: GvH clones occurred in recipient marrow; some first appeared in ileum or blood. Declines in HvG clones occurring early post-transplant were associated with peak circulating GvH clone levels.

Sequencing used immunoSEQ multiplex PCR; TCRdb keeps in-frame clones, though not all of them. Of 130,000 or so clones listed, just over 90% are singletons. The CDR3 has 11 residues. Germline CDR1 SNHLY, CDR2 FYNNEI. With 9 bases removed from V and 5 bases from J, the gap between germline ends came to 10 bases. About this clone itself: Its antigen is unknown.

The sequencing used unstimulated CD4+ T cells sorted from spleen or lymph node cells, collected before intestinal transplant. The chain uses TRBV2 and TRBJ1-2, with unresolved D. The TCR sequence derives from a human donor who received an intestinal transplant. The CDR3 DNA sequence: TGTGCCAGTGCCCCTGGGTATGGCTACACCTTC. Translating gives CASAPGYGYTF.